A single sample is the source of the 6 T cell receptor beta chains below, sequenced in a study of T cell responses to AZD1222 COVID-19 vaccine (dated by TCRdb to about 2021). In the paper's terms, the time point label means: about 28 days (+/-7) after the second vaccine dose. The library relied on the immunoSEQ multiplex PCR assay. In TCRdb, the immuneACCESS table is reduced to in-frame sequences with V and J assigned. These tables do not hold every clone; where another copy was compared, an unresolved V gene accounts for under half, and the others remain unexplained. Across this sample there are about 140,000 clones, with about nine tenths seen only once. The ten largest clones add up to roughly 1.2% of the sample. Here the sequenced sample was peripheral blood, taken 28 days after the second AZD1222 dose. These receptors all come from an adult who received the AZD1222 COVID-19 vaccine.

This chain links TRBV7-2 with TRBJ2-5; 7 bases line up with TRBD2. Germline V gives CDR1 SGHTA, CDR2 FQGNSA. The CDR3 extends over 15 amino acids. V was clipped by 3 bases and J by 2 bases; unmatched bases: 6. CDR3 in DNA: TGTGCCAGCAGCTTCCTTACGGGGGGTCAAGAGACCCAGTACTTC. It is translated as CASSFLTGGQETQYF. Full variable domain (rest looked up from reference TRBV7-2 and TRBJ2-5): GAGVSQSPSNKVTEKGKDVELRCDPISGHTALYWYRQSLGQGLEFLIYFQGNSAPDKSGLPSDRFSAERTGGSVSTLTIQRTQQEDSAVYLCASSFLTGGQETQYFGPGTRLLVL.

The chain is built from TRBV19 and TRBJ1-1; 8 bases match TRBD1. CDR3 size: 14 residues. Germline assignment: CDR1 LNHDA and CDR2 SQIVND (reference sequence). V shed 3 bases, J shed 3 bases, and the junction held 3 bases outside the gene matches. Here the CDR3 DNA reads TGTGCCAGTAGTATTCCAGGGGGCTACACTGAAGCTTTCTTT. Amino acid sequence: CASSIPGGYTEAFF.

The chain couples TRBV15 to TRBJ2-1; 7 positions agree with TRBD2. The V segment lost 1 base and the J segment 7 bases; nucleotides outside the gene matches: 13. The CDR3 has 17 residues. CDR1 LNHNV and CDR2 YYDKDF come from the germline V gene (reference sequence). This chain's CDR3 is CATSRAKGGPRDNEQFF. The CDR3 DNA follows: TGTGCCACCAGCAGAGCAAAGGGAGGGCCTAGAGATAATGAGCAGTTCTTC.

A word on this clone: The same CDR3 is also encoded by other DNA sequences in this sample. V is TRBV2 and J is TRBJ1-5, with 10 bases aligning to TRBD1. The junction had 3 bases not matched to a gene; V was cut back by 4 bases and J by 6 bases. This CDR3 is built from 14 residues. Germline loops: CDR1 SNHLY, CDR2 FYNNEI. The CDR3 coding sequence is TGTGCCAGCAGTGGACAGGGGGCGAGTCAGCCCCAGCATTTT. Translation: CASSGQGASQPQHF.

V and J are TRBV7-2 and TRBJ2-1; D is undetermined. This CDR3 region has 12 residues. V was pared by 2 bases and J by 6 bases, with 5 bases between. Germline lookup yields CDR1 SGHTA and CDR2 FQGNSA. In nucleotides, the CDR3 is TGTGCCAGCAGCTTAAATTTCAATGAGCAGTTCTTC. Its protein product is CASSLNFNEQFF.

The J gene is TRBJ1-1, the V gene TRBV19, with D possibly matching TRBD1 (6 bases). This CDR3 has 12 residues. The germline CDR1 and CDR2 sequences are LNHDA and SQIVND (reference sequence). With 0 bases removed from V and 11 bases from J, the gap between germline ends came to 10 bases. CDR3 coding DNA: TGTGCCAGTAGTATAGATGGGGGGCTGGCTTTCTTT. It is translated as CASSIDGGLAFF.